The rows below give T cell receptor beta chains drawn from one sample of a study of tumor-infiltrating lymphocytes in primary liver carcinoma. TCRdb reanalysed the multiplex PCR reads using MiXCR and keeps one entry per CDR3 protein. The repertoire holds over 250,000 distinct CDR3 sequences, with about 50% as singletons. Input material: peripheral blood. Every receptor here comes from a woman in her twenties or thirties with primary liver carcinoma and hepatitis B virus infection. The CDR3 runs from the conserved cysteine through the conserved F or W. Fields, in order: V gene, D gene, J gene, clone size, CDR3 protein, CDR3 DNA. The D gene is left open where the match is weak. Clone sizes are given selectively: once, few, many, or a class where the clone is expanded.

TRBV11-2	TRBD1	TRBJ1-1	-	CASSQTGGREAFF	TGTGCCAGCAGCCAAACAGGGGGCCGCGAAGCTTTCTTT
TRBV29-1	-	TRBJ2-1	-	CSVEDFRGRNNEQFF	TGCAGCGTTGAAGATTTCCGGGGGCGAAACAATGAGCAGTTCTTC
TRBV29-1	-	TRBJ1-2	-	CSVVHWGGGYSF	TGCAGCGTTGTCCATTGGGGTGGCGGCTATAGCTTC
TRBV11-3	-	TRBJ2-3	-	CASSATRVNTRYF	TGTGCTAGCAGCGCGACTAGGGTGAATACGCGGTATTTT
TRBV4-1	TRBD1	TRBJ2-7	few	CASSQWIPGTGRYEQYF	TGCGCCAGCAGCCAGTGGATCCCTGGGACAGGGCGTTACGAGCAGTACTTC
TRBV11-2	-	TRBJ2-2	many	CASSLGRTANTGELFF	TGTGCCAGCAGCTTAGGGAGAACAGCAAACACCGGGGAGCTGTTTTTT
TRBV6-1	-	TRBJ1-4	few	CASKFAGIIDEKLFF	TGTGCCAGCAAGTTCGCGGGGATTATTGACGAAAAACTGTTTTTT
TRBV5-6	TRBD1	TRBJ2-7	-	CASSPGQEHSYEQYF	TGTGCCAGCAGCCCGGGACAGGAACACTCCTACGAGCAGTACTTC
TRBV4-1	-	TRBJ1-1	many	CASSQVQLGTEAFF	TGCGCCAGCAGCCAAGTACAGCTGGGCACTGAAGCTTTCTTT
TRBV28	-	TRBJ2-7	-	CASSRDGSKQYF	TGTGCCAGCAGTCGGGACGGGTCCAAGCAGTACTTC
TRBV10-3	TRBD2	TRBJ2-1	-	CAISDLAGVGEQFF	TGTGCCATCAGTGATCTAGCGGGAGTTGGTGAGCAGTTCTTC
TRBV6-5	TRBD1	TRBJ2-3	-	CASSNTGTGNTDTQYF	TGTGCCAGCAGTAACACCGGGACAGGGAACACAGATACGCAGTATTTT
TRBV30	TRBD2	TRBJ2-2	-	CAWREGAGGHGELFF	TGTGCCTGGAGGGAGGGAGCGGGAGGCCACGGGGAGCTGTTTTTT
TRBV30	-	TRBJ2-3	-	CAWRSWGFTDTQYF	TGTGCCTGGAGAAGTTGGGGATTCACAGATACGCAGTATTTT
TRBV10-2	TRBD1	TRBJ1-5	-	CASSTYRGGQPQHF	TGCGCCAGCAGTACTTACAGGGGGGGACAGCCCCAGCATTTT
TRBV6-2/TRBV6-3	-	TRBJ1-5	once	CASTQGGIGGQPQHF	TGTGCCAGCACCCAAGGAGGGATAGGGGGTCAGCCCCAGCATTTT
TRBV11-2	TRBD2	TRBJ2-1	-	CASSLESGSNGGQFF	TGTGCCAGCAGCTTAGAAAGCGGGAGTAACGGTGGGCAATTCTTC
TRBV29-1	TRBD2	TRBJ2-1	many	CSVRTSGRGNEQFF	TGCAGCGTTAGGACTAGCGGGAGAGGCAATGAGCAGTTCTTC
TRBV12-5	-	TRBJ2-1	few	CASGLGSGNEQFF	TGTGCTAGCGGTTTAGGGTCCGGGAATGAGCAGTTCTTC
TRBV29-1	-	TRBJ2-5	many	CSVDLQETQYF	TGCAGCGTTGACCTACAAGAGACCCAGTACTTC
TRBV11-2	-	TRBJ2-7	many	CASSLSTGSGEQYF	TGTGCCAGCAGCTTAAGTACAGGGAGTGGCGAGCAGTACTTC
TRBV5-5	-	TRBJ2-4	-	CASSLYREVYF	TGTGCCAGCAGCTTGTACAGGGAGGTTTACTTC
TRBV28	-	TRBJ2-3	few	CASSFNSADTQYF	TGTGCCAGCAGTTTTAACAGCGCTGATACGCAGTATTTT
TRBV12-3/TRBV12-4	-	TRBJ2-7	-	CASSLGSGLEQYF	TGTGCCAGCAGCCTGGGCTCCGGCCTAGAGCAGTACTTC
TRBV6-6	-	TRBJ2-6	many	CASITNRGLSGANVLTF	TGTGCCAGCATTACCAACAGGGGACTATCTGGGGCCAACGTCCTGACTTTC
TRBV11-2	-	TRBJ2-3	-	CASSTLDTRYF	TGTGCCAGCAGTACATTGGATACGCGGTATTTT
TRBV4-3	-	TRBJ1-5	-	CASSQDAVAGPDTQHF	TGCGCCAGCAGCCAAGACGCGGTAGCGGGACCAGATACGCAGCATTTT
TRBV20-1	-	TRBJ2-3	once	CSASGQIDTQYF	TGCAGTGCTAGCGGACAGATAGATACGCAGTATTTT
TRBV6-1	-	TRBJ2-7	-	CASNMASPSSYEQYF	TGTGCCAGCAATATGGCTTCCCCGTCCTCCTACGAGCAGTACTTC
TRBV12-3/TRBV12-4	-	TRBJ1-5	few	CASSFSGGNQPQHF	TGTGCCAGCAGTTTTTCGGGGGGCAATCAGCCCCAGCATTTT
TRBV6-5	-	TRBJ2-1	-	CAGHPPRSGTEQFF	TGTGCCGGTCACCCCCCGAGGAGTGGGACTGAGCAGTTCTTC